Sequencing of this TCR beta chain was carried out in a study of blood T cell repertoires in COVID-19. Across the whole study: Specimens from acute and convalescent COVID-19 originated in the United States, Italy and Spain.

This study enrolled people aged about 18 to 90 from 24 US geographic areas. Among Cohort 3 donors, those recovered had two negative PCRs, clearance, or symptom resolution. Original processing methods: Amplifying reference gene primers gave estimates of nucleated cell counts. Assay: immunoSEQ multiplex PCR; the TCRdb copy retains only in-frame clones and omits some. V, J and clone size are taken as reported in that table, and D and trimming were inferred from the DNA itself. The table records about 150,000 clones, 87% of them present only once. Sequencing was done on a sample of PBMCs or T cells enriched from blood (not recorded which). The TCR comes from a woman aged 45-60 years who had recovered from COVID-19.

CDR3 loop: CASRAEHPSSGNTIYF. In nucleotides, the CDR3 is TGTGCCAGCAGGGCGGAACACCCATCCTCTGGAAACACCATATATTTT. The chain is built from TRBV2 and TRBJ1-3, with D uncertain. V was cut by 6 bases and J by 0 bases, with 15 bases left in between. CDR1 is SNHLY, CDR2 FYNNEI, per germline. This CDR3 is 16 amino acids long.